Described below is a single T cell receptor beta chain sequence and its context. This clone was recorded only once. This clone's antigen is unknown. Per-base qualities were not stored, and no clone one base away is much larger. The data belong to a study of blood T cell repertoires in COVID-19 (dated by TCRdb to about 2020). At the level of the whole study: Samples covering the acute and convalescent phases of COVID-19 were provided by collaborators in the United States, Italy and Spain. The prospective study material was composed of cDNA or gDNA derived from T cells, B-cell-depleted T cells, or PBMCs. Subjects who had been exposed to COVID-19, were actively infected with it, or had recovered from it provided the deeply sampled blood TCRbeta repertoires that made up the dataset. A freely available public database, intended as a resource for researchers studying the immune response to SARS-CoV-2, is where the repertoires were released. The samples were drawn from two sources: the first 160 participants of the ongoing ImmuneRACE study, and fewer than 1,500 subjects contributed by 6 global collaborators. A de-identified subject ID, COVID-19 status, age in years and sex were almost always included in the sample metadata. Where available, HLA class I and class II types were taken from metadata supplied by the sample provider and were not determined by assay-based typing.

What the research found in general, with its limitations: How much clinical and demographic metadata was included differed by source and by participant, and the metadata was provided uncurated.

CDR1 KGHSH and CDR2 LQKENI are derived from the germline V gene. The CDR3 has 13 amino acids, counting the end cysteine and phenylalanine. Only CDR3 DNA remains: 39 bases, in frame from the first base. The germline V end is reduced by 4 bases and the J end by 5 bases; junction bases left unmatched: 5. Collaborating institutions collected whole blood in K2EDTA tubes following their own protocols. For TCRbeta analysis, collaborators shipped samples as frozen whole blood, isolated PBMCs, or DNA extracted from either of those sample types. The immunoSEQ Assay, a bias-controlled multiplex PCR, was used to amplify TCRbeta CDR3 regions from genomic DNA. The study's processing was this. Nucleated cell counts per sample were estimated from amplification of reference gene primers within the assay. Sequence reads were collapsed and filtered to measure the absolute abundance of every unique TCRbeta CDR3 rearrangement. Productive Simpson clonality was computed per sample as the square root of Simpson's diversity index over productive rearrangements. In its TCRdb copy, this immuneACCESS table keeps in-frame sequences only and misses some clones. Where compared with another copy, unresolved V genes explain less than half of these, and the others have no known cause. V, J and clone size were drawn from that table, and D and trimming were deduced from the DNA. The sample records 150,000 to 200,000 clones, approximately 83% of which are singletons. About a tenth of the sample comes from the top ten.

The V and J genes are TRBV18 and TRBJ2-7; 7 bases in between match TRBD1. The sample taken for sequencing was peripheral blood. This TCR came from a man between 70 and 80 years old with active or convalescent COVID-19. The CDR3 protein sequence reads: CASSQSGQNEQYF. DNA sequence: TGTGCCAGCTCACAATCGGGACAGAACGAGCAGTACTTC.